This T cell receptor beta chain was sequenced in a study of intratumoral heterogeneity in liver cancer. About the study as a whole: Across the full approximately 14-patient cohort, most patients were male and the median age was roughly 63 years. RNA-seq, DNA sequencing, TCR-seq and SNP array data from multiple regions of hepatocellular carcinoma specimens were combined in the study to investigate intratumor heterogeneity. Of the roughly 73 multiregional samples collected from 14 HCC patients in the overall cohort, roughly 51 were tumoral regions and some 20 were adjacent nontumoral regions. Results and caveats for the whole study, not just this receptor: Within each sequenced patient, no significant difference in overall T cell clonality was found between tumor regions. In each sequenced patient, tumor region a showed significantly more unique T-cell clonal expansions than tumor region b. The authors acknowledged a relatively low patient number and under-sampled tumor-infiltrating lymphocyte representation as limitations. TCR sequencing reportedly confirmed RNA-seq-based estimates of regional differences in tumor-infiltrating lymphocyte burden.

For this clone: Its antigen is unknown. No base quality information exists; no much larger clone differs at one position.

At the junction V is shortened by 5 bases and J by 2 bases; bases outside the gene matches: 8. The CDR3 numbers 15 residues from cysteine through phenylalanine. Just the 45-base CDR3 DNA is kept, in frame starting at base 1. CDR1 and CDR2 are drawn from the germline V gene: SGHVS, FQNEAQ. Samples labelled H were derived from distinct, geographically separated regions of the hepatocellular carcinoma nodule. All patients had early-stage hepatocellular carcinoma and received no therapy before surgical resection. None of the sampled areas showed macroscopic evidence of necrosis or hemorrhage. In a couple of patients, TCR sequencing (ImmunoSeq) was performed on multiple regions. Each frozen resection tissue sample was taken at least 1 cm away from every other sample. The DNeasy blood and tissue kit was used to extract genomic DNA from bulk tissue. Using the immunoSEQ assay, the TCR beta chain CDR3 regions were sequenced from genomic DNA. Rearranged VDJ segments were amplified with primers that anneal to V and J segments. The study's own analysis went as follows. The ImmunoSeq Analyzer software was used to calculate clonality and richness metrics. Fisher's exact test, supplemented by a beta-binomial method for added stringency, was applied to identify differentially abundant clones between regions. TCRdb re-hosts the immuneACCESS table, in-frame sequences only. Its copies lack some clones; in the studies checked, an unresolved V gene accounts for under half of them, and the cause for the rest is not known. That table furnishes V, J and clone size, whereas the DNA furnished D and trimming. Across this sample there are around 6,400 clones, with around 60% seen only once. The leading ten clones occupy approximately 14% of the sample.

Here the sequenced sample was tumor tissue, taken before any cancer treatment. This TCR was recovered from a man in his sixties or seventies with hepatocellular carcinoma. This sequence uses TRBV7-8 and TRBJ2-5, with 7 bases aligning to TRBD1. The nucleotide sequence reads TGTGCCAGCAGCCCGATGCCGGGACAGCAAGAGACCCAGTACTTC. It translates as CASSPMPGQQETQYF.